The rows below give T cell receptor beta chains drawn from one sample of a study of blood T cells in healthy people across ages. TCRdb re-called the 5' RACE reads through MiXCR, storing one row per CDR3 protein. The profile shows some 1.1 million distinct CDR3 sequences, more than 30% of them singletons. Sequencing was carried out using blood. The source of these receptors is a man in his late teens or twenties in good health. CDR3s include the opening cysteine and the closing phenylalanine or tryptophan. The order of the fields is V gene, J gene, CDR3 protein.

>TRBV2|TRBJ1-2
CASRQGEGGYTF
>TRBV2|TRBJ2-3
CASNQLRAGQDTQYF
>TRBV20-1|TRBJ1-5
CSAEDSNQPQHF
>TRBV6-1|TRBJ1-1
CASSTGAGTNTEAFF
>TRBV12-3/TRBV12-4|TRBJ2-5
CASSLGETQYF
>TRBV29-1|TRBJ2-2
CSVFLNTGELFF
>TRBV5-1|TRBJ2-3
CASSKEGQGSTDTQYF
>TRBV6-5|TRBJ2-1
CASSYQPPPNEQFF
>TRBV20-1|TRBJ1-2
CSPVRSTKHARDKRYGHTF
>TRBV5-1|TRBJ2-1
CASSLSIAWMPGQGANEQFF
>TRBV16|TRBJ2-4
CASSPSGSKNIQYF
>TRBV6-2/TRBV6-3|TRBJ1-5
CASSQSRGRNQPQHF
>TRBV5-5|TRBJ2-7
CASSFGQGDYEQYF
>TRBV6-6|TRBJ1-6
CASSPGTGGSYNSPLHF
>TRBV12-3/TRBV12-4|TRBJ2-1
CASSLALEIGEQFF
>TRBV29-1|TRBJ1-1
CSLYQGARGEAFF
>TRBV12-3/TRBV12-4|TRBJ1-4
CASSLSGRAKEKLFF
>TRBV6-2/TRBV6-3|TRBJ1-3
CASSYDGNTIYF
>TRBV20-1|TRBJ1-4
CSTRGGATNEKLFF
>TRBV5-1|TRBJ1-2
CASSLISGREDGYTF
>TRBV7-2|TRBJ2-1
CASSLQLWQFF
>TRBV7-2|TRBJ2-7
CASSLVVEQYF